This T cell receptor beta chain came from a study of technical replicates of blood from a handful of donors. The germline V gene encodes CDR1 SGDLS and CDR2 YYNGEE. The CDR3 has 13 amino acids. Trimming shortened V by 4 bases and J by 5 bases, and 11 bases separated the two germline ends. Here immunoSEQ multiplex PCR was the method, and the copy in TCRdb shows in-frame clones only, minus some. The sample includes 75,000 to 90,000 clones, 85% to 95% of them seen just once. This sequence joins TRBV9 and TRBJ2-3; weak D call: TRBD2 (6 bases). Sequencing was done on a sample of T cells isolated from PBMCs. The receptor's source is a human donor in good health. CDR3 nucleotide sequence: TGTGCCAGCAGCCAAACGGGGGTAGATACGCAGTATTTT. Translated: CASSQTGVDTQYF.